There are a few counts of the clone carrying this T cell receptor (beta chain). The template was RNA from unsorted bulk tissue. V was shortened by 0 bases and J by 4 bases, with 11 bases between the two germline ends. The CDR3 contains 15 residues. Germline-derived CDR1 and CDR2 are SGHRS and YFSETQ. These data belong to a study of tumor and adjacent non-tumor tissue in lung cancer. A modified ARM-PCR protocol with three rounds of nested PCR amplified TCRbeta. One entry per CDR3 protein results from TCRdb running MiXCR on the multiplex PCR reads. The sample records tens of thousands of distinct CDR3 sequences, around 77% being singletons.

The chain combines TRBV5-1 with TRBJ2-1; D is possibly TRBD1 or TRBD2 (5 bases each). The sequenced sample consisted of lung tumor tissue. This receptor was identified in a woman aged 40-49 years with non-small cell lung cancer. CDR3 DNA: TGCGCCAGCAGCTTGGAGGGGACGATATACAATGAGCAGTTCTTC. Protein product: CASSLEGTIYNEQFF. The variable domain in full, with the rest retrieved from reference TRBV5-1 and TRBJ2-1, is KAGVTQTPRYLIKTRGQQVTLSCSPISGHRSVSWYQQTPGQGLQFLFEYFSETQRNKGNFPGRFSGRQFSNSRSEMNVSTLELGDSALYLCASSLEGTIYNEQFFGPGTRLTVL.